One and the same sample provided the 9 T cell receptor beta chains below, sequenced in a study of T cell responses to AZD1222 COVID-19 vaccine (TCRdb year 2021). Taken with the paper, the label for time point translates to: baseline before first vaccination. Libraries were prepared through the immunoSEQ multiplex PCR assay. This immuneACCESS table, as held by TCRdb, lists in-frame sequences with V and J called but not all clones. Of the missing ones, under half trace to an unresolved V gene in checked studies; the others have no known cause. The sample table lists about 120,000 clones, approximately 93% of them with a count of one. The top ten clones comprise just under 3% of the sample. Sequences were derived from peripheral blood, sampled on day 0 of AZD1222 vaccination. The receptors derive from an adult in good health.

This clone was observed a handful of times. This sequence joins TRBV6-4 and TRBJ2-2; the D gene is possibly TRBD2 (5 bases). Trimming cost V 0 bases and J 3 bases, with 5 bases left between them. Germline V gives CDR1 MRHNA, CDR2 SNTAGT. This CDR3 region has 14 residues. The CDR3 sequence is CASSDSRDTGELFF. The CDR3 region has the DNA TGTGCCAGCAGTGACTCGAGGGACACCGGGGAGCTGTTTTTT.

The chain links TRBV19 to TRBJ1-5, with TRBD1 matching 7 bases. CDR3 length equals 15 residues. V dropped 3 bases and J dropped 6; count of bases not matched to a gene: 8. Germline V gene data show CDR1 as LNHDA and CDR2 as SQIVND (reference sequence). The CDR3: CASSIAGTVTQPQHF. The CDR3 DNA reads as TGTGCCAGTAGTATTGCGGGGACAGTTACTCAGCCCCAGCATTTT.

This clone occurred once. DNA of the CDR3: TGTGCCAGTAGTCCTCGAGGTCGGCAAGAGACCCAGTACTTC. The encoded protein is CASSPRGRQETQYF. The chain couples TRBV19 to TRBJ2-5; D is unclear. V lost 5 bases and J 2 bases, leaving 12 bases between the germline ends. This CDR3 comprises 14 residues. The germline CDR1 and CDR2 sequences are LNHDA and SQIVND (reference sequence).

The chain has TRBV5-1 and TRBJ2-6; no clear D. V was shortened by 1 base and J by 1 base, with 0 bases between the two germline ends. The CDR3 totals 13 residues. Germline-derived CDR1 and CDR2 are SGHRS and YFSETQ. CDR3 loop: CASSLSGANVLTF. DNA of the CDR3: TGCGCCAGCAGCTTGTCTGGGGCCAACGTCCTGACTTTC.

This chain uses TRBV28 with TRBJ2-6, with TRBD1 matching over 9 bases. The germline V gene has CDR1 MDHEN and CDR2 SYDVKM. The CDR3 runs to 16 residues. Trimming took 5 bases from V and 4 from J; bases not matched to a gene: 6. Here the CDR3 DNA reads TGTGCCAGCAGTCGCTACAGGGGGCTAGGGGCCAACGTCCTGACTTTC. This encodes CASSRYRGLGANVLTF.

The chain recombines TRBV29-1 with TRBJ2-3, with 15 positions matching TRBD2. Germline lookup yields CDR1 SQVTM and CDR2 ANQGSEA. The CDR3 consists of 15 residues. Trimming at V came to 5 bases and at J to 4 bases, leaving 4 bases not matched to a gene. CDR3 protein: CSVWTSGRAPDTQYF. Written as DNA, the CDR3 is TGCAGCGTTTGGACTAGCGGGAGGGCCCCAGATACGCAGTATTTT.

V usage is TRBV4-1 and J usage is TRBJ1-3; 7 positions agree with TRBD1. Germline V gives CDR1 MGHRA, CDR2 YSYEKL. V lost 4 bases to trimming and J lost 3 bases; unmatched junction nucleotides: 12. There are 17 residues in the CDR3. CDR3 region: CASSPMGGRGIGNTIYF. The CDR3 nucleotides are TGCGCCAGCAGCCCCATGGGGGGCAGGGGGATTGGAAACACCATATATTTT.

This chain links TRBV11-2 with TRBJ2-3; 7 bases match TRBD2. Germline CDR1 reads SGHAT; CDR2 reads FQNNGV. There are 16 residues in the CDR3. With V trimmed by 5 bases and J by 3 bases, 11 bases remained unmatched. Here the CDR3 DNA reads TGTGCCAGCAGCCCAACGGGAGGACACTCAACAGATACGCAGTATTTT. Translated, it gives CASSPTGGHSTDTQYF.

This clone came up once. The rearrangement uses TRBV6-5 and TRBJ1-1; possible D gene TRBD1, 5 bases. Germline-derived CDR1 and CDR2 are MNHEY and SVGAGI. This CDR3 has 15 amino acids. The germline V and J ends were trimmed by 5 bases and 4 bases, with 17 bases remaining between them. In nucleotides, the CDR3 is TGTGCCAGCAGTACCGGGACCAGTTTCGGCACTGAAGCTTTCTTT. This sequence encodes CASSTGTSFGTEAFF.